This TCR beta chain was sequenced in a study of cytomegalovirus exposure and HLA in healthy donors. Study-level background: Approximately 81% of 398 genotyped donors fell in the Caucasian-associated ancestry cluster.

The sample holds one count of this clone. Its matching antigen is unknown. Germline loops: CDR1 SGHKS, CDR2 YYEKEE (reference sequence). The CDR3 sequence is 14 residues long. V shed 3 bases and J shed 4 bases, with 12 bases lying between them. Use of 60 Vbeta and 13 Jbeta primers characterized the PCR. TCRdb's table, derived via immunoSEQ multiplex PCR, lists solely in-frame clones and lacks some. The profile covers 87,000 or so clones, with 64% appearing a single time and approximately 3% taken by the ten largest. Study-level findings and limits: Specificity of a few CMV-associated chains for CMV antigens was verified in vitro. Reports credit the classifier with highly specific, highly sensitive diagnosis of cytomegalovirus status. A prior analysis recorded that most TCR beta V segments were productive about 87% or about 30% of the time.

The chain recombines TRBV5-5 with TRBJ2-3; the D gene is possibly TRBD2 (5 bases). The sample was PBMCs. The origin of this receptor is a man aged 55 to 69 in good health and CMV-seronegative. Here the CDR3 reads CASSYGLRADTQYF. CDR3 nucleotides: TGTGCCAGCAGCTACGGACTTCGAGCAGATACGCAGTATTTT.